Each of the 19 T cell receptor beta chains below was sequenced from the same sample in a study of blood T cell repertoires in COVID-19. Repertoires were generated with immunoSEQ multiplex PCR, while TCRdb's copy carries only in-frame clones and drops some. The table lists roughly 150,000 clones, roughly 78% of them singletons. The sequencing sample was made of PBMCs or T cells enriched from blood (not recorded which). The receptors originated from a woman in her fifties or sixties who had recovered from COVID-19.

V is TRBV27 and J is TRBJ2-7, with 12 bases identical to TRBD2. This CDR3 comprises 15 residues. Germline values: CDR1 MNHEY, CDR2 SMNVEV (reference sequence). The V and J ends lost 4 bases and 5 bases, in that order; junction bases with no gene match: 6. In DNA, the CDR3 is TGTGCCAGCAGTTCTGGACTAGCGGGGATCCACGAGCAGTACGTC. It encodes CASSSGLAGIHEQYV.

The chain combines TRBV24-1 with TRBJ2-3, with D possibly matching TRBD2 (6 bases). This CDR3 spans 14 amino acids. Germline V lookup: CDR1 KGHDR, CDR2 SFDVKD. V was clipped by 4 bases and J by 9 bases, with 16 bases between them. DNA of the CDR3: TGTGCCACCAGTGACCCCTCCGGCGGGGAAACGCAGTATTTT. Its protein is CATSDPSGGETQYF.

The chain uses TRBV4-1 and TRBJ2-3; 7 positions match TRBD2. The germline V gene has CDR1 MGHRA and CDR2 YSYEKL. CDR3 length: 16 residues. The junction had 12 bases not matched to a gene; V was cut back by 3 bases and J by 6 bases. The CDR3 region has the DNA TGCGCCAGCAGCCACCTGGATCATGGAGCGGGGGATACGCAGTATTTT. Amino acid sequence: CASSHLDHGAGDTQYF.

This clone was seen once. The J gene is TRBJ1-2, the V gene TRBV7-9; TRBD1 might be the D (5 bases). V was cut by 3 bases and J by 2 bases, with 7 bases left in between. The CDR3 extends over 13 amino acids. The germline V gene encodes CDR1 SEHNR and CDR2 FQNEAQ (reference sequence). The CDR3 DNA sequence: TGTGCCAGCAGCTTGGAGGGGAACTATGGCTACACCTTC. It is translated as CASSLEGNYGYTF.

This chain links TRBV4-1 with TRBJ1-1, with 9 positions matching TRBD1. CDR3 length: 14 residues. Germline V gene lookup returns CDR1 MGHRA and CDR2 YSYEKL. The trim removed 0 bases at V and 10 bases at J, leaving 6 bases unmatched. The CDR3 sequence: CASSQEGTGMGAFF. CDR3 nucleotides: TGCGCCAGCAGCCAAGAAGGGACAGGGATGGGAGCTTTCTTT.

The chain combines TRBV4-1 with TRBJ1-4; D gene unclear. The CDR3 has 18 amino acids. The germline V and J ends were trimmed by 4 bases and 4 bases, with 22 bases remaining between them. From germline, CDR1 is MGHRA and CDR2 YSYEKL. The CDR3 sequence is CASSPDKERLYLNEKLFF. The CDR3 region has the DNA TGCGCCAGCAGCCCAGATAAGGAGAGACTTTACCTTAATGAAAAACTGTTTTTT.

This clone appeared many times. The genes are TRBV5-6 and TRBJ1-2; D is perhaps TRBD1 (6 bases). CDR1 and CDR2 (germline): SGHDT, YYEEEE. V was pared by 4 bases and J by 8 bases, with 24 bases between. The CDR3 is 16 residues long. The CDR3 DNA follows: TGTGCCAGCAGCCTAACTTACCTACAGGGAGAAAGCGGCTACACCTTC. Amino acid sequence: CASSLTYLQGESGYTF.

The chain employs TRBV28 and TRBJ2-7; possible D gene TRBD1, 6 bases. The CDR3 covers 14 residues. The V end lost 2 bases, the J end lost 3 bases, and 11 bases lay between the germline ends. Germline CDR1 MDHEN, CDR2 SYDVKM. This CDR3 is CASSLDGTHYEQYF. CDR3 DNA sequence: TGTGCCAGCAGTTTAGATGGGACACACTACGAGCAGTACTTC.

CDR3 bases: TGTGCCACCAGTGATCCCCCGGGTTCCTCTGGGGCCAACGTCCTGACTTTC. Its protein is CATSDPPGSSGANVLTF. This chain links TRBV24-1 with TRBJ2-6, with D unresolved. With 3 bases removed from V and 0 bases from J, the gap between germline ends came to 11 bases. Germline-derived CDR1 and CDR2 are KGHDR and SFDVKD. This CDR3 has 17 amino acids.

The chain joins TRBV5-4 to TRBJ1-1, with D perhaps matching TRBD1 (5 bases). Germline values: CDR1 SGHNT, CDR2 YYREEE (reference sequence). The CDR3 extends over 14 amino acids. Trimming stripped 0 bases from V and 1 base from J, with 7 bases between. The CDR3 region has the DNA TGTGCCAGCAGCTTGGACGGGGGGAACACTGAAGCTTTCTTT. Residues: CASSLDGGNTEAFF.

The CDR3 DNA reads TGTGCCAGTAGTATACTTAGGGGAGAGCAGTACTTC. Residues: CASSILRGEQYF. The rearrangement links TRBV19 to TRBJ2-7; a weak D match, TRBD1 (5 bases). V lost 2 bases and J 7 bases, leaving 9 bases between the germline ends. Looked up from germline, CDR1 is LNHDA and CDR2 is SQIVND (reference sequence). The CDR3 has 12 residues.

The chain recombines TRBV28 with TRBJ2-5, with D perhaps matching TRBD1 (6 bases). Germline V gene lookup returns CDR1 MDHEN and CDR2 SYDVKM. The CDR3 is made up of 14 amino acids. With 5 bases removed from V and 2 bases from J, the gap between germline ends came to 12 bases. The CDR3 sequence: CASSPSGQQETQYF. CDR3 coding DNA: TGTGCCAGCAGTCCCTCAGGACAGCAAGAGACCCAGTACTTC.

The chain couples TRBV5-5 to TRBJ1-2; D perhaps matches TRBD1 (5 bases). The CDR3 is 13 residues long. V was trimmed by 3 bases and J by 7 bases, leaving 13 bases between them. CDR1 is SGHKS, CDR2 YYEKEE, per germline (reference sequence). The CDR3 region is CASSSRVLSGYTF. The CDR3 DNA sequence: TGTGCCAGCAGCTCCAGGGTTTTGAGTGGCTACACCTTC.

The chain recombines TRBV14 with TRBJ2-7; TRBD1 aligns across 8 bases. In germline, CDR1 is SGHDN, CDR2 FVKESK. The V segment lost 5 bases and the J segment 6 bases; nucleotides outside the gene matches: 9. The CDR3 runs to 14 residues. In nucleotides, the CDR3 is TGTGCCAGCAGCTCTTCGGACAGGGCGGTCGAGCAGTACTTC. Translation: CASSSSDRAVEQYF.

This clone was detected only once. This chain links TRBV7-9 with TRBJ1-1, with D tentatively TRBD1 (5 bases). From germline, CDR1 is SEHNR and CDR2 FQNEAQ (reference sequence). The CDR3 is made up of 15 amino acids. Trimming left V 5 bases short and J 1 base short, with 14 bases between. The chain's CDR3 is CASSPSGGWNTEAFF. CDR3 in DNA: TGTGCCAGCAGCCCATCGGGGGGTTGGAACACTGAAGCTTTCTTT.

J is TRBJ2-7 and V is TRBV28; 7 positions agree with TRBD2. The V gene's germline CDR1 is MDHEN and CDR2 SYDVKM. With 10 bases clipped from V and 2 bases from J, the junction kept 2 bases outside the gene matches. CDR3 size: 11 residues. The CDR3 sequence: CATAGAYEQYV. The CDR3 nucleotides are TGTGCCACCGCGGGAGCCTACGAGCAGTACGTC.

The table lists this clone with a few counts. The rearrangement links TRBV7-9 to TRBJ2-2; 7 bases line up with TRBD2. Germline lookup yields CDR1 SEHNR and CDR2 FQNEAQ (reference sequence). The CDR3 is 16 residues long. V lost 2 bases to trimming and J lost 3 bases; unmatched junction nucleotides: 6. The CDR3 loop reads CASSLFGGVHTGELFF. The CDR3 coding sequence is TGTGCCAGCAGCTTATTTGGGGGGGTCCACACCGGGGAGCTGTTTTTT.

This rearrangement joins TRBV15 to TRBJ1-6, with 7 positions matching TRBD1. Germline CDR1 reads LNHNV; CDR2 reads YYDKDF (reference sequence). V shed 4 bases and J 0 bases; nucleotides not matched to a gene: 6. This CDR3 region has 17 residues. CDR3 loop: CATSTRQGSSYNSPLHF. DNA of the CDR3: TGTGCCACCAGCACGCGACAGGGTAGCTCCTATAATTCACCCCTCCACTTT.

In the case of this clone: The identical CDR3 is also encoded by other nucleotide sequences in the sample. This chain joins TRBV28 and TRBJ1-2, with D perhaps TRBD1 (5 bases). The CDR3 has 13 amino acids. Per germline, CDR1 MDHEN and CDR2 SYDVKM. Between the trimmed V and J ends, which lost 6 bases and 4 bases, there was a span of 12 bases. The CDR3 loop is CASSLGQGYGYTF. CDR3 nucleotide sequence: TGTGCCAGCAGCCTCGGGCAGGGCTATGGCTACACCTTC.